This TCR beta chain originates from a study of early T cells in non-severe SARS-CoV-2 infection. MiXCR, applied by TCRdb to the 5' RACE reads, yields one record per CDR3 protein. Of about 64,000 distinct CDR3 sequences listed, roughly 5% are singletons. In this sample, this clonotype turned up many times. This clonotype was sampled from an adult who was a healthcare worker with PCR-confirmed SARS-CoV-2 infection or an uninfected control (not recorded which). Sequenced input: whole blood.

The CDR3 sequence: CSARTDHRYGYTF. CDR3 coding DNA: TGCAGTGCTAGAACTGACCACCGCTATGGCTACACCTTC. The V and J genes are TRBV20-1 and TRBJ1-2; D ambiguous. The CDR3 runs to 13 residues. Trimming took off 2 bases at V and 4 bases at J, with 11 bases between the two ends. Germline V CDR1 and CDR2: DFQATT, SNEGSKA (reference sequence).